The 26 T cell receptor beta chains listed next were all sequenced from one sample in a study of molecular identifiers for immune sequencing clone quantification (dated by TCRdb to 2016 to 2018). Library generation was performed with PCR. The instrument given in TCRdb is NextSeq 500. The public sequencing data were trimmed at Q25 with fastp and processed into clonotypes with MiXCR by TCRdb, which kept only in-frame beta chains. All rows with the same CDR3 protein become a single entry with the most common DNA and genes. This sample comprises about 100,000 distinct CDR3 sequences, roughly a third of them detected only once. About 4.2% of the sample goes to the ten largest clones. The sample comprised naive CD8+ T cells from blood, with Jurkat cell RNA spiked in. Reading the label with the study, this specimen's cell subset or site is: FACS-sorted CD8+CD4-CCR7+CD45RA+ naive T cells. These receptor sequences come from a human donor in good health. Some libraries in this study had Jurkat cell RNA spiked in.

This clonotype has only a few counts. The V call is TRBV6-2 or TRBV6-3, the J call TRBJ2-7; perhaps TRBD2 as D (6 bases). Trimming shortened V by 10 bases and J by 4 bases, and 14 bases separated the two germline ends. The CDR3 runs to 12 residues. Germline V gives CDR1 MNHEY, CDR2 SVGEGT. In DNA form, the CDR3 reads TGTGCCATCGGGGGAGGAGGTTACGAGCAGTACTTC. Translation: CAIGGGGYEQYF.

This clonotype was seen a few times. The chain joins TRBV20-1 to TRBJ1-2, with 9 bases matching TRBD1. Germline values: CDR1 DFQATT, CDR2 SNEGSKA (reference sequence). After removal of 5 bases from V and 6 bases from J, the junction contained 4 bases not matched to a gene. The CDR3 loop spans 12 amino acids. The CDR3 DNA sequence: TGCAGTGCTCCGGGACAGGGCCATGGCTACACCTTC. This sequence encodes CSAPGQGHGYTF.

This clonotype was counted between two and nine times. V is TRBV4-3 and J is TRBJ2-7, with 8 bases aligning to TRBD1. The CDR3 sequence is 13 residues long. V trimming: 5 bases; J trimming: 4 bases; junction bases outside the gene matches: 4. Per germline, CDR1 LGHNA and CDR2 YSLEER. The CDR3 bases are TGCGCCAGCAGCTCTTGGACAGGGTACGAGCAGTACTTC. This translates into CASSSWTGYEQYF.

As concerns this clonotype: Germline and junction disagree at one end, which may indicate a read error. V and J are TRBV9 and TRBJ2-3; either TRBD1 or TRBD2 may supply D (5 bases each). The CDR3 consists of 14 residues. CDR1 is SGDLS and CDR2 is YYNGEE in the germline V gene. As DNA, the CDR3 is TGTGCCAGCGGCGTGGGGCCGGGACCCCGGGCGCAGTATTTT. Translated, it gives CASGVGPGPRAQYF.

Of note for this clonotype: Because it lacks the conserved phenylalanine or tryptophan at the end, this CDR3 is likely a read error. The CDR3 loop reads CASSLILAGNDEQFL. The CDR3 bases are TGTGCCAGCAGCCTTATACTAGCGGGAAACGATGAGCAGTTCCTC. The chain uses TRBV5-6 and TRBJ2-1, with TRBD2 matching 10 bases. The CDR3 is made up of 15 amino acids. V was clipped by 4 bases and J by 8 bases; unmatched bases: 9. The germline gives CDR1 SGHDT, CDR2 YYEEEE.

The chain combines TRBV19 with TRBJ2-3, with D possibly being TRBD2 (6 bases). The V gene lost 5 bases and the J gene lost 5 bases, with 11 bases spanning the gap. Per germline, CDR1 LNHDA and CDR2 SQIVND (reference sequence). The CDR3 is 13 residues long. The chain's CDR3 is CASSGDSGDTQYF. The CDR3, as DNA: TGTGCCAGTAGTGGGGACTCTGGAGATACGCAGTATTTT.

This clonotype appeared a few times. V is TRBV28 and J is TRBJ1-1; D not resolved. Germline values: CDR1 MDHEN, CDR2 SYDVKM. Between the trimmed V and J ends, which lost 6 bases and 4 bases, there was a span of 15 bases. The CDR3 length is 14 residues. The CDR3 bases are TGTGCCAGCAGCTATGTCGGCCGGACCACTGAAGCTTTCTTT. Its protein is CASSYVGRTTEAFF.

Regarding this clonotype: Compared with germline, one end of the junction differs, possibly owing to a read error. V gene TRBV15 combines with J gene TRBJ2-2, with D perhaps matching TRBD2 (5 bases). CDR1 and CDR2 (germline): LNHNV, YYDKDF (reference sequence). The CDR3 has 17 amino acids. The CDR3: CATSRDAPPGYTGELIF. As DNA, the CDR3 is TGTGCCACCAGCAGAGATGCCCCCCCCGGGTACACCGGGGAGCTGATTTTT.

This clonotype showed up many times. V is TRBV29-1 and J is TRBJ2-3; 7 bases are a match to TRBD1. Looked up from germline, CDR1 is SQVTM and CDR2 is ANQGSEA. Unmatched junction bases numbered 8, after V lost 6 bases and J lost 8 bases. CDR3 length: 12 residues. The CDR3 loop is CSVRQGLVTQYF. DNA of the CDR3: TGCAGCGTCCGACAGGGTCTAGTTACGCAGTATTTT.

Comments on this clonotype: It is likely a read error, because the conserved phenylalanine at the end of the CDR3 is missing. The V call is TRBV29-1, the J call TRBJ2-1; D is perhaps TRBD2 (6 bases). The end of the DNA is better explained by TRBJ2-7, so the J call may be wrong. The CDR3 consists of 14 residues. Germline CDR1 and CDR2: SQVTM and ANQGSEA. The DNA of the CDR3 is TGCAGCGATGAGGGGAGGCTGTCCTACAATGAGCAGTACATC. Translated: CSDEGRLSYNEQYI.

This clonotype showed up just a few times. J is TRBJ2-3 and V is TRBV11-2; D uncertain. Germline CDR1 SGHAT, CDR2 FQNNGV. The germline V and J ends were trimmed by 4 bases and 10 bases, with 21 bases remaining between them. CDR3 size: 15 residues. The CDR3 DNA sequence: TGTGCCAGCAGCTCCCCCGACGGTCCTCGCCAGGCGCAGTATTTT. It encodes CASSSPDGPRQAQYF. The whole variable domain, filled in from reference TRBV11-2 and TRBJ2-3, reads EAGVAQSPRYKIIEKRQSVAFWCNPISGHATLYWYQQILGQGPKLLIQFQNNGVVDDSQLPKDRFSAERLKGVDSTLKIQPAKLEDSAVYLCASSSPDGPRQAQYFGPGTRLTVL.

This clonotype was observed at least ten times. This chain links TRBV29-1 with TRBJ2-3; 7 positions agree with TRBD2. Germline CDR1 is SQVTM and CDR2 is ANQGSEA. V shed 1 base and J 3 bases; nucleotides not matched to a gene: 1. There are 13 residues in the CDR3. CDR3 in DNA: TGCAGCGTTGAAGGCGGGAGAACAGATACGCAGTATTTT. The encoded protein is CSVEGGRTDTQYF.

Only a few counts were recorded for this clonotype. J is TRBJ2-3 and V is TRBV6-6, with D possibly TRBD2 on 5 matching bases. The germline gives CDR1 MNHNY, CDR2 SVGAGI (reference sequence). The germline V and J ends were trimmed by 5 bases and 8 bases, with 17 bases remaining between them. There are 14 residues in the CDR3. The CDR3 nucleotides are TGTGCCAGCAGTAGTACCTCCGTCCGGGGTACGCAGTATTTT. Translated: CASSSTSVRGTQYF.

Comment on this clonotype: This may stem from a read error, because a much larger clone lies one nucleotide away. The chain is built from TRBV19 and TRBJ2-1; possible D gene TRBD2, 6 bases. The CDR3 has 16 residues. Germline values: CDR1 LNHDA, CDR2 SQIVND (reference sequence). The CDR3 DNA reads TGTGCCAGTAGTTCCCGTTCGACGGGAGTGTTCGGTGAGCTGTTCTTC. Translation: CASSSRSTGVFGELFF.

The sample holds a few counts of this clonotype. The J gene is TRBJ1-1, the V gene TRBV12-3 or TRBV12-4; no clear D gene. The CDR3 length is 12 residues. Trimming left V 6 bases short and J 0 bases short, with 5 bases between. In DNA, the CDR3 is TGTGCCAGCAGGAACGTGAACACTGAAGCTTTCTTT. Amino acid sequence: CASRNVNTEAFF.

V gene TRBV27 combines with J gene TRBJ1-4; possibly TRBD1 for D (6 bases). The ends were cut back, 7 bases at V and 6 bases at J, with 15 bases in the middle. Germline CDR1 is MNHEY and CDR2 is SMNVEV (reference sequence). The CDR3 totals 14 residues. This CDR3 reads CASTTLGAYEKLFF. CDR3 nucleotides: TGTGCCAGCACCACACTGGGGGCTTATGAAAAACTGTTTTTT.

With regard to this clonotype: A read error may explain this, as a much larger clone is one base away. Lacking the conserved final phenylalanine or tryptophan, this CDR3 likely reflects a read error. The J gene is TRBJ1-5, the V gene TRBV15, with D possibly being TRBD1 (6 bases). Between the trimmed V and J ends, which lost 5 bases and 0 bases, there was a span of 14 bases. Germline CDR1 and CDR2: LNHNV and YYDKDF (reference sequence). This CDR3 is 16 amino acids long. Here the CDR3 reads CATSPEGGASNQPQHI. The CDR3 bases are TGTGCCACCAGCCCCGAAGGGGGGGCTAGCAATCAGCCCCAGCATATT.

This clonotype is medium-sized by share. The genes are TRBV7-2 and TRBJ2-7, with a possible D match to TRBD1 (6 bases). CDR1 is SGHTA, CDR2 FQGNSA, per germline. Trimming took off 5 bases at V and 7 bases at J, with 12 bases between the two ends. The CDR3 is 12 residues long. The CDR3 loop reads CASSIPGTEQYF. CDR3 coding DNA: TGTGCCAGCAGCATACCCGGGACAGAGCAGTACTTC.

Comments on this clonotype: At one end, the junction sequence differs from germline, possibly due to a read error. CDR3 sequence reads: CASSLYLSNQPQQF. For the CDR3, the DNA is TGTGCCAGCAGTTTATACCTTAGCAATCAGCCCCAGCAATTT. The V call is TRBV27, the J call TRBJ1-5; unclear D gene. The CDR3 has 14 residues. CDR1 and CDR2 from the germline V gene are MNHEY and SMNVEV (reference sequence).

This clonotype has only a few counts. The CDR3 loop reads CASSLDRVEQYF. The CDR3 coding sequence is TGTGCCAGCAGCTTAGACAGGGTGGAGCAGTACTTC. The rearrangement links TRBV11-1 to TRBJ2-7, with D possibly matching TRBD1 (6 bases). Looked up from germline, CDR1 is SGHAT and CDR2 is FQDESV (reference sequence). Trimming took 1 base from V and 7 from J, leaving 8 bases between them. There are 12 residues in the CDR3.

About this clonotype itself: A much more abundant neighbour one base away suggests this may be a read error. The chain couples TRBV5-1 to TRBJ2-3, with 11 nucleotides matching TRBD2. This CDR3 is 18 amino acids long. CDR1 SGHRS and CDR2 YFSETQ come from the germline V gene. V gave up 0 bases and J gave up 0 bases; unmatched junction bases: 6. In DNA form, the CDR3 reads TGCGCCAGCAGCTTGGTAGTAGCGGGAGGGCCGAGCACAGATACGCAGTATTTT. Translation gives CASSLVVAGGPSTDTQYF.

There are a few counts of this clonotype. CDR3 sequence: CASSSGREVPYEQYF. The CDR3 nucleotides are TGTGCCAGCAGCTCGGGGCGGGAGGTGCCCTACGAGCAGTACTTC. The chain combines TRBV13 with TRBJ2-7, with 8 bases that match TRBD2. CDR1 is PRHDT and CDR2 is FYEKMQ in the germline V gene (reference sequence). The CDR3 totals 15 residues. V was pared by 4 bases and J by 2 bases, with 7 bases of the junction left unmatched.

This clonotype was counted a single time. One end of the junction is discordant with germline, which a read error may explain. CDR3 amino acids: CSARKDPYNSPHHF. CDR3 in DNA: TGCAGTGCTAGAAAAGACCCCTATAATTCACCCCACCACTTT. J is TRBJ1-6 and V is TRBV20-1; no definite D call. Germline V lookup: CDR1 DFQATT, CDR2 SNEGSKA (reference sequence). CDR3 length: 14 residues.

In its sample, this clonotype was seen a few times. The V call is TRBV20-1, the J call TRBJ2-7; weak D call: TRBD2 (6 bases). Deletions cut 2 bases from V and 7 bases from J, with 15 bases between. There are 13 residues in the CDR3. Germline values: CDR1 DFQATT, CDR2 SNEGSKA (reference sequence). The CDR3 DNA is TGCAGTGCTAGACATTCCGTCCTAGCGGAGCAGTACTTC. It translates to CSARHSVLAEQYF.

This clonotype was counted once. This chain links TRBV27 with TRBJ2-3; D not certain. Germline CDR1 reads MNHEY; CDR2 reads SMNVEV (reference sequence). The CDR3 is 14 residues long. Trimming took off 3 bases at V and 1 base at J, with 8 bases between the two ends. Written as DNA, the CDR3 is TGTGCCAGCAGTTTGGGGAACGGCACAGATACGCAGTATTTT. It encodes CASSLGNGTDTQYF.

Of note for this clonotype: Since a much larger clone is just one base distant, this may be a read error. J is TRBJ2-5 and V is TRBV4-3; TRBD1 is a possible D gene (5 bases). Germline V gene lookup returns CDR1 LGHNA and CDR2 YSLEER. The length of the CDR3 is 14 residues. CDR3 residues: CASSQGGPPETQNF. CDR3 sequence (DNA): TGCGCCAGCAGCCAAGGGGGCCCCCCAGAGACCCAGAACTTC.